Below are 5 T cell receptor beta chains sequenced from a single sample in a study of CD8 T cells in ankylosing spondylitis. MiXCR, run by TCRdb on the 5' RACE reads, gives a single entry per CDR3 protein. The sample has about 350,000 distinct CDR3 sequences, 20% seen once. The sequencing input was blood, either unsorted or a sorted T cell fraction (not recorded which). The receptors here all came from a male donor with ankylosing spondylitis or in good health (not recorded which).

In its sample, this clonotype was seen a few times. J is TRBJ2-7 and V is TRBV6-1; D is possibly TRBD1 or TRBD2 (6 bases each). Trimming cost V 6 bases and J 3 bases, with 21 bases left between them. Germline CDR1 and CDR2: MNHNS and SASEGT. The CDR3 runs to 16 residues. The CDR3 DNA reads as TGTGCCAGCAGACTACGACCCTACAGGGAGGACTACGAGCAGTACTTC. This sequence encodes CASRLRPYREDYEQYF.

Ten or more counts support this clonotype. The chain joins TRBV20-1 to TRBJ2-1; 7 bases align to TRBD1. The ends lost 1 base at V and 8 bases at J; junction bases unmatched: 8. CDR1 is DFQATT and CDR2 is SNEGSKA in the germline V gene (reference sequence). The CDR3 covers 14 residues. The CDR3 nucleotides read TGCAGTGCTAGAGTGAGGGGGCTTATCTATGAGCAGTTCTTC. Its protein product is CSARVRGLIYEQFF.

This clonotype was seen a few times. The chain is built from TRBV7-8 and TRBJ2-3, with D perhaps matching TRBD1 or TRBD2 (6 bases each). Germline CDR1 and CDR2: SGHVS and FQNEAQ. This CDR3 comprises 15 residues. Trimming took off 5 bases at V and 1 base at J, with 13 bases between the two ends. The CDR3 spells CASSRGVRGTDTQYF. CDR3 coding DNA: TGTGCCAGCAGCAGGGGGGTCAGGGGCACAGATACGCAGTATTTT.

This chain's CDR3 is CASTGGWNQPQHF. CDR3 DNA sequence: TGTGCCAGTACCGGCGGGTGGAATCAGCCCCAGCATTTT. The V and J genes are TRBV19 and TRBJ1-5; D not certain. CDR1 and CDR2 from the germline V gene are LNHDA and SQIVND (reference sequence). There are 13 residues in the CDR3. V lost 7 bases and J lost 4, with 11 bases in between. Filled out from reference TRBV19 and TRBJ1-5, the complete variable domain reads DGGITQSPKYLFRKEGQNVTLSCEQNLNHDAMYWYRQDPGQGLRLIYYSQIVNDFQKGDIAEGYSVSREKKESFPLTVTSAQKNPTAFYLCASTGGWNQPQHFGDGTRLSIL.

The genes are TRBV19 and TRBJ2-4; D gene ambiguous. The CDR3 extends over 17 amino acids. The V end lost 5 bases, the J end lost 0 bases, and 17 bases lay between the germline ends. CDR1 is LNHDA and CDR2 is SQIVND in the germline V gene (reference sequence). In DNA, the CDR3 is TGTGCCAGTAGTGAGACCCAGGCAGGTCTAGCCAAAAACATTCAGTACTTC. Translation: CASSETQAGLAKNIQYF.